This TCR beta chain comes out of a study of T cell repertoires in cytomegalovirus infection. Looking at the study overall: HLA-C-restricted CMV epitopes, recently identified, and well-studied HLA-B-restricted ones were used by the study.

Study-level results: Summed frequency of public TCR beta families distinguished CMV carriers with the relevant HLA. The ex vivo response was dominated by HLA-C-restricted CMV-specific TCR beta clonotypes.

TCRdb fed the reads into MiXCR, producing one record per CDR3 protein. The sample carries 250,000 to 300,000 distinct CDR3 sequences, about 20% recorded once. This clonotype was seen only once. Its antigen is not known. Germline loops: CDR1 SGHDT, CDR2 YYEEEE. V was shortened by 1 base and J by 2 bases, with 18 bases between the two germline ends. The CDR3 has 17 residues. The specimen was cultured PBMCs, collected from culture after CMV antigen stimulation. The sequence was collected from a human donor in good health (CMV status not recorded). Some clones in this sample may be carry-over from other donors' samples. This rearrangement joins TRBV5-6 to TRBJ1-1; weak D call: TRBD1 (5 bases). CDR3 DNA sequence: TGTGCCAGCAGCTTGTTAGGGGCAGGGCAGATAAACACTGAAGCTTTCTTT. It yields the protein CASSLLGAGQINTEAFF.